Each of the 11 T cell receptor beta chains below was sequenced from the same sample in a study of blood T cell repertoires in COVID-19. Only in-frame clones appear in the TCRdb table, and some are missing; sequencing was by immunoSEQ multiplex PCR. The table includes about 310,000 clones, over 80% detected once. Source material: PBMCs or T cells enriched from blood (not recorded which). Source of these receptors: a woman younger than 30 who had recovered from COVID-19.

V gene TRBV5-1 combines with J gene TRBJ2-3; the D gene is possibly TRBD2 (5 bases). The CDR3 spans 15 residues. V shed 3 bases and J shed 0 bases, with 11 bases lying between them. Germline V CDR1 and CDR2: SGHRS, YFSETQ. The DNA of the CDR3 is TGCGCCAGCAGCTACGGCCGAGGGAGCACAGATACGCAGTATTTT. This sequence encodes CASSYGRGSTDTQYF.

A single count supports this clone. The rearrangement joins TRBV9 to TRBJ2-1; maybe TRBD1 (6 bases). Germline V gene sequence: CDR1 SGDLS, CDR2 YYNGEE. V was shortened by 4 bases and J by 1 base, with 18 bases between the two germline ends. This CDR3 contains 17 residues. The CDR3 nucleotides are TGTGCCAGCAGCCCGCGGACCGGGACACCTTCCTACAATGAGCAGTTCTTC. Residues: CASSPRTGTPSYNEQFF.

J is TRBJ2-7 and V is TRBV10-1; D is perhaps TRBD1 (6 bases). Germline CDR1 and CDR2: WNHNN and SYGVQD (reference sequence). The CDR3 loop spans 13 amino acids. The V end was cut by 7 bases, the J end by 0 bases, with 10 bases between. In nucleotides, the CDR3 is TGCGCCAGCATTTGGGACATCTCCTACGAGCAGTACTTC. This codes for CASIWDISYEQYF.

This clone came up a few times. This chain connects TRBV10-3 to TRBJ2-7; 8 bases are a match to TRBD1. Germline CDR1 reads ENHRY; CDR2 reads SYGVKD. V was pared by 11 bases and J by 5 bases, with 11 bases of the junction left unmatched. There are 13 residues in the CDR3. The CDR3 loop reads CAVLGQGTHEQYF. The CDR3 DNA is TGTGCCGTCCTAGGACAGGGTACCCACGAGCAGTACTTC.

This clone was seen only once. V and J are TRBV7-9 and TRBJ1-6, with D maybe TRBD1 (5 bases). The length of the CDR3 is 15 residues. Trimming took off 1 base at V and 9 bases at J, with 13 bases between the two ends. CDR1 is SEHNR and CDR2 is FQNEAQ in the germline V gene (reference sequence). CDR3 protein: CASSLEQGRVSPLHF. CDR3 in DNA: TGTGCCAGCAGCTTAGAGCAGGGCCGTGTTTCACCCCTCCACTTT.

CDR3 amino acids: CASSPVTSGRAIWNEQFF. In DNA form, the CDR3 reads TGTGCCAGCAGCCCCGTGACTAGCGGGAGGGCCATTTGGAATGAGCAGTTCTTC. The chain links TRBV7-3 to TRBJ2-1; 14 positions match TRBD2. The germline CDR1 and CDR2 sequences are SGHTA and FQGTGA. The V gene end was trimmed by 5 bases and the J gene end by 7 bases; junction bases not matched to a gene: 13. There are 18 residues in the CDR3.

The chain has TRBV9 and TRBJ2-2, with 8 bases fitting TRBD2. The germline V gene encodes CDR1 SGDLS and CDR2 YYNGEE. J was trimmed by 2 bases and V by 0 bases; bases with no gene match: 9. This CDR3 is 18 amino acids long. The CDR3: CASSVAPELADNTGELFF. CDR3 nucleotides: TGTGCCAGCAGCGTAGCGCCTGAACTAGCGGACAACACCGGGGAGCTGTTTTTT.

The chain employs TRBV7-9 and TRBJ1-1, with unresolved D. The CDR3 runs 15 residues. CDR1 and CDR2 (germline): SEHNR, FQNEAQ (reference sequence). The V end was cut by 0 bases, the J end by 11 bases, with 19 bases between. This CDR3 is CASSLASLPTSVAFF. The CDR3 DNA reads TGTGCCAGCAGCTTAGCATCACTCCCTACGTCGGTTGCTTTCTTT.

The chain combines TRBV6-1 with TRBJ2-2; 12 bases map to TRBD2. Germline V gene lookup returns CDR1 MNHNS and CDR2 SASEGT. V lost 4 bases, J lost 2 bases, and 5 bases stayed unmatched. The CDR3 spans 17 residues. The CDR3: CASSVRLAGANTGELFF. CDR3 sequence (DNA): TGTGCCAGCAGTGTTCGACTAGCGGGGGCTAACACCGGGGAGCTGTTTTTT.

This clone was counted a single time. The chain couples TRBV28 to TRBJ2-5; 8 bases fit TRBD2. Losses at the gene ends were 6 bases for V and 2 bases for J; bases not matched to a gene: 11. Germline CDR1 MDHEN, CDR2 SYDVKM. There are 16 residues in the CDR3. CDR3 in DNA: TGTGCCAGCAGGTCGGGGGGGCGAGTAGGACAAGAGACCCAGTACTTC. The encoded protein is CASRSGGRVGQETQYF.

This clone has only a few counts. The chain has TRBV6-6 and TRBJ1-1; weak D call: TRBD1 (6 bases). Trimming removed 5 bases from V and 4 bases from J, with 26 bases in between. The CDR3 has 18 residues. Germline V lookup: CDR1 MNHNY, CDR2 SVGAGI (reference sequence). CDR3: CASSPRTAVGGLGTEAFF. The CDR3 DNA sequence: TGTGCCAGCAGTCCCCGGACAGCTGTCGGTGGTTTGGGCACTGAAGCTTTCTTT.